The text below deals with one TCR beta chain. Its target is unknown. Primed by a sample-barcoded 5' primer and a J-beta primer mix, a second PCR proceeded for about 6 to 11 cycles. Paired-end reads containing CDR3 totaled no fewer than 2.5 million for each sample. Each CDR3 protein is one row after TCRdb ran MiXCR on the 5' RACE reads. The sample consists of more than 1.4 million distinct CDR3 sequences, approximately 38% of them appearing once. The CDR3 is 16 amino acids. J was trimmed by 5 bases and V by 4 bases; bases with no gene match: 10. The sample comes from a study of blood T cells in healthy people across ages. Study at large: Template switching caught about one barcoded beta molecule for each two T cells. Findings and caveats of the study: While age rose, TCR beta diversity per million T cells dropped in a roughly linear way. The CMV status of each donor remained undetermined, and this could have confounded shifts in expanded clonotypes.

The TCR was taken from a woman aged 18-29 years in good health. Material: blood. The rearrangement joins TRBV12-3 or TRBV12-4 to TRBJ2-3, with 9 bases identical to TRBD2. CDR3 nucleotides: TGTGCCAGCAGTTATTATGGCGGGGGGGCTCTAGATACGCAGTATTTT. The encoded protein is CASSYYGGGALDTQYF.